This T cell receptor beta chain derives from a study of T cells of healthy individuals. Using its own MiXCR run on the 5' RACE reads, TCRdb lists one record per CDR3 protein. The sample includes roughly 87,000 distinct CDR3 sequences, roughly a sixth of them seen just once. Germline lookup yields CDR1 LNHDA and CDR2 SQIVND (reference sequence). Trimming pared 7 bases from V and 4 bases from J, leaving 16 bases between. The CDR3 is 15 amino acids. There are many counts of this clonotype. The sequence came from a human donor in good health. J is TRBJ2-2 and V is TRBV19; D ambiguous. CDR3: CASTSPRVGTGELFF. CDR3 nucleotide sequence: TGTGCCAGTACTTCCCCGCGCGTGGGCACCGGGGAGCTGTTTTTT.